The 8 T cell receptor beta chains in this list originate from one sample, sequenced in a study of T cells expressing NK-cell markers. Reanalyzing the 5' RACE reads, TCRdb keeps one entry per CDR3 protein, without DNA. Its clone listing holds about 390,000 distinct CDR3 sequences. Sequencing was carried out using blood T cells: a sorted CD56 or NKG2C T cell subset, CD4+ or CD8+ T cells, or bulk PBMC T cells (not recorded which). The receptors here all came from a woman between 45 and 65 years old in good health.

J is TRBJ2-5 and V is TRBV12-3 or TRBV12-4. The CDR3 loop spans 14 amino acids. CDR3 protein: CASSPTSRTETQYF.

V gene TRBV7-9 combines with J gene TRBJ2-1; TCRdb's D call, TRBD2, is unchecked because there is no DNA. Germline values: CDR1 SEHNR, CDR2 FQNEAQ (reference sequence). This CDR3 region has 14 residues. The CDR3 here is CASSLAGSGSSQFF.

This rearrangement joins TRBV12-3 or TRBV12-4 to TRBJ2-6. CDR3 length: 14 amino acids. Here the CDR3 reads CASTVATGANVLTF.

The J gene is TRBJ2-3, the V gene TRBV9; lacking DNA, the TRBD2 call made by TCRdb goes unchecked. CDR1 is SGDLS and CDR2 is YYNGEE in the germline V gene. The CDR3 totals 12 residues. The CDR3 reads CASSVSSGTQYF. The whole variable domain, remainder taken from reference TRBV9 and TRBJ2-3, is DSGVTQTPKHLITATGQRVTLRCSPRSGDLSVYWYQQSLDQGLQFLIQYYNGEERAKGNILERFSAQQFPDLHSELNLSSLELGDSALYFCASSVSSGTQYFGPGTRLTVL.

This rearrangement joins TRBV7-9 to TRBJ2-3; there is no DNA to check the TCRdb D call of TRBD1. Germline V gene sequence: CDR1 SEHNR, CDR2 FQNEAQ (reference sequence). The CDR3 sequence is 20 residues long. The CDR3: CASSLAGAKRRGTSTDTQYF.

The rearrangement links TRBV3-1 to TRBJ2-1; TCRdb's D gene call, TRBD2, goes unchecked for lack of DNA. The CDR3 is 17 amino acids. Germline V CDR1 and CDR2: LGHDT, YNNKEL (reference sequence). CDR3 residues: CASSQRPGGPGFDEQFF.

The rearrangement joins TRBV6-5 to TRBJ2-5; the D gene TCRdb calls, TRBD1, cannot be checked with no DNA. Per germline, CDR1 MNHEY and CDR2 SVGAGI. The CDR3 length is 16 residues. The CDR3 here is CASSYTSRGAGETQYF.

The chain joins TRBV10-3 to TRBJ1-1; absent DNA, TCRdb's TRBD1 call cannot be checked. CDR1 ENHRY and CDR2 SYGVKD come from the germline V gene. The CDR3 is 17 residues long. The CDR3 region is CAISGVVQFGANTEAFF.